The clone carrying this T cell receptor beta chain was seen at least ten times. The data stem from a study of T cells after yellow fever vaccination. With 6 bases removed from V and 2 bases from J, the gap between germline ends came to 7 bases. This CDR3 contains 12 residues. TCRdb re-called the 5' RACE reads with MiXCR, one entry per CDR3 protein. The sample yields a few hundred thousand distinct CDR3 sequences, approximately 4% seen once. The V call is TRBV12-3 or TRBV12-4, the J call TRBJ1-1; D gene unclear. This clonotype was sampled from a man aged 18 to 29 who received the YFV17D yellow fever vaccine. Specimen: PBMCs, collected 5 days after the yellow fever booster vaccination. CDR3 protein: CASSRGNTEAFF. In DNA, the CDR3 is TGTGCCAGCAGCCGAGGAAACACTGAAGCTTTCTTT.